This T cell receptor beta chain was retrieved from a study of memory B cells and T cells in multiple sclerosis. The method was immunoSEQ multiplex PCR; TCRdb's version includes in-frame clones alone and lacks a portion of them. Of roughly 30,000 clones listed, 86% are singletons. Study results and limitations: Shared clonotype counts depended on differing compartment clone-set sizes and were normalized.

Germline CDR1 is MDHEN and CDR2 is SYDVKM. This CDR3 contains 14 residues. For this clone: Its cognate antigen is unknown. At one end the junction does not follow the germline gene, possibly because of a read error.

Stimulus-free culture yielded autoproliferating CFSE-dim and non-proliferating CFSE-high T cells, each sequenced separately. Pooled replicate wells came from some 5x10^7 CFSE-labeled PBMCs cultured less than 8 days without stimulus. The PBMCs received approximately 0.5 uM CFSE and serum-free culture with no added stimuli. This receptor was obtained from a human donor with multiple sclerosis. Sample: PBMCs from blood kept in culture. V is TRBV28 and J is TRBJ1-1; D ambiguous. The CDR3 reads CASSLPFSNIEAFF. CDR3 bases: TGTGCCAGCAGTTTACCATTTTCGAACATTGAAGCTTTCTTT.